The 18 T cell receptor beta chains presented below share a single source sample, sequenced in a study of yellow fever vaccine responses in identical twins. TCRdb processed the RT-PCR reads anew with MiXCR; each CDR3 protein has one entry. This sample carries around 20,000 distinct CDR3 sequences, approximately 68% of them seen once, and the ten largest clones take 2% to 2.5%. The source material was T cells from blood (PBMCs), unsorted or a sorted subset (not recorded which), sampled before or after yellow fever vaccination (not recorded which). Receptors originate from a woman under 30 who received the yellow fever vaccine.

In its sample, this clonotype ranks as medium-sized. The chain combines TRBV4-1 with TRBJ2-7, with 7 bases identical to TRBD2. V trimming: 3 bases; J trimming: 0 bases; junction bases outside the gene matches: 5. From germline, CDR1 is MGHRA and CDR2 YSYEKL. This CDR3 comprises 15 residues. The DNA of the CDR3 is TGCGCCAGCAGCCACTTAGCGGGCCACTCCTACGAGCAGTACTTC. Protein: CASSHLAGHSYEQYF.

CDR3 sequence (DNA): TGTGCCAGCAGTTTATGGGGGCGATCGAGCAATCAGCCCCAGCATTTT. Encoded protein: CASSLWGRSSNQPQHF. The rearrangement uses TRBV12-3 or TRBV12-4 and TRBJ1-5, with a possible D match to TRBD1 (6 bases). The V end was cut by 2 bases, the J end by 1 base, with 12 bases between. This CDR3 spans 16 amino acids.

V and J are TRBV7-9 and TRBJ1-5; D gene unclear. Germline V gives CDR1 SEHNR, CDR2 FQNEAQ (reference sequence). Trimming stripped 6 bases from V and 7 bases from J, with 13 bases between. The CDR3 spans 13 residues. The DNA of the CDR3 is TGTGCCAGCAGTCCCACGGACTGGCAGCCCCAGCATTTT. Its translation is CASSPTDWQPQHF.

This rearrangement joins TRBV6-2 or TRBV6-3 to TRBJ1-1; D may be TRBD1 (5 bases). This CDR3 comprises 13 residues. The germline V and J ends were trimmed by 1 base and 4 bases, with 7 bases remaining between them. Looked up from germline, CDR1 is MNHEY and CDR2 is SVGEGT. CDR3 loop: CASSYFQGTEAFF. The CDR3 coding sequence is TGTGCCAGCAGTTACTTCCAGGGCACTGAAGCTTTCTTT.

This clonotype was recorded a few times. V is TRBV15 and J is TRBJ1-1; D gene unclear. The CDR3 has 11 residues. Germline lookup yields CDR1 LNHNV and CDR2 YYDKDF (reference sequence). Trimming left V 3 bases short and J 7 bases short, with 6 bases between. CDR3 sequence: CATSRVSEAFF. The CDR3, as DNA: TGTGCCACCAGCAGGGTCAGTGAAGCTTTCTTT. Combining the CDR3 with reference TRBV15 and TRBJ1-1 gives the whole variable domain DAMVIQNPRYQVTQFGKPVTLSCSQTLNHNVMYWYQQKSSQAPKLLFHYYDKDFNNEADTPDNFQSRRPNTSFCFLDIRSPGLGDTAMYLCATSRVSEAFFGQGTRLTVV.

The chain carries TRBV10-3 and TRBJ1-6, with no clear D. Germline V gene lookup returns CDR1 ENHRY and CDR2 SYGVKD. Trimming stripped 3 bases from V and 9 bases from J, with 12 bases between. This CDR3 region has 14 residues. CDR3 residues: CAISDLGLSSPLHF. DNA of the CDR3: TGTGCCATCAGTGATTTGGGATTAAGTTCACCCCTCCACTTT.

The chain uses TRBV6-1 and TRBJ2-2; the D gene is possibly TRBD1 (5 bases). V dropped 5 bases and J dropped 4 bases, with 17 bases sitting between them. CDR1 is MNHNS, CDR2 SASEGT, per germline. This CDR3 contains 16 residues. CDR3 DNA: TGTGCCAGCAGTAGGGGCGCAGCGATGGCCACCGGGGAGCTGTTTTTT. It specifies CASSRGAAMATGELFF.

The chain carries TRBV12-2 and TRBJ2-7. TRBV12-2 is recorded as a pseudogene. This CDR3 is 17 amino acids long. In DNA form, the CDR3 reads TGTGCAAGTCGCTTAGCGTGGGGTCGAGCAGTCTCCTACGAGCAGTACGTC. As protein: CASRLAWGRAVSYEQYV.

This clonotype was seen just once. The CDR3 loop reads CSASEGGSGPQHF. In DNA, the CDR3 is TGCAGTGCTAGTGAGGGAGGGAGCGGGCCCCAGCATTTT. The rearrangement joins TRBV20-1 to TRBJ1-5, with D unresolved. Germline V lookup: CDR1 DFQATT, CDR2 SNEGSKA (reference sequence). This CDR3 region has 13 residues. V shed 3 bases and J shed 9 bases, with 15 bases lying between them.

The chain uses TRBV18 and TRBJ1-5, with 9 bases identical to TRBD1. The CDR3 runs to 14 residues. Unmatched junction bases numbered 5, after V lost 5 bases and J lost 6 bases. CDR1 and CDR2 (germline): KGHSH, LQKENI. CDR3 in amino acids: CASSTGTGIQPQHF. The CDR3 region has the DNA TGTGCCAGCTCAACCGGGACAGGGATTCAGCCCCAGCATTTT. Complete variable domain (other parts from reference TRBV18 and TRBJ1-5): NAGVMQNPRHLVRRRGQEARLRCSPMKGHSHVYWYRQLPEEGLKFMVYLQKENIIDESGMPKERFSAEFPKEGPSILRIQQVVRGDSAAYFCASSTGTGIQPQHFGDGTRLSIL.

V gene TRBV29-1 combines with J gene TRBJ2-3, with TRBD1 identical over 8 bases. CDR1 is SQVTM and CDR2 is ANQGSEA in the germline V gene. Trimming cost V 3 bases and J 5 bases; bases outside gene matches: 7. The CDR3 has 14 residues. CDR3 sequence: CSVDTDRGRDTQYF. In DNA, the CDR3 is TGCAGCGTTGACACTGACAGGGGAAGAGATACGCAGTATTTT.

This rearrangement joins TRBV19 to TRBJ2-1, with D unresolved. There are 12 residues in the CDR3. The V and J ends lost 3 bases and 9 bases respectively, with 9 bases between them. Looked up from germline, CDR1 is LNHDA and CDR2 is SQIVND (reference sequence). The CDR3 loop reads CASSIPGIEQFF. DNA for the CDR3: TGTGCCAGTAGTATCCCGGGTATTGAGCAGTTCTTC.

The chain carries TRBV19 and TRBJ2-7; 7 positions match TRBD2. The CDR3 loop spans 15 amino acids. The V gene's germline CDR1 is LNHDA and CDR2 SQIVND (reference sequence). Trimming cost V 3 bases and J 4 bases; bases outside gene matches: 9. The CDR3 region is CASSMVGRAEYEQYF. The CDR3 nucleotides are TGTGCCAGTAGTATGGTAGGGAGGGCCGAGTACGAGCAGTACTTC.

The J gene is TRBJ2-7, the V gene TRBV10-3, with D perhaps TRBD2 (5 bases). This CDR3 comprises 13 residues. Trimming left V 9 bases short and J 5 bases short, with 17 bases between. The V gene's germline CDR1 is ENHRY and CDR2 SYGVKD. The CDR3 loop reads CAISGDLVHEQYF. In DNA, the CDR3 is TGTGCCATAAGCGGTGACCTGGTCCACGAGCAGTACTTC.

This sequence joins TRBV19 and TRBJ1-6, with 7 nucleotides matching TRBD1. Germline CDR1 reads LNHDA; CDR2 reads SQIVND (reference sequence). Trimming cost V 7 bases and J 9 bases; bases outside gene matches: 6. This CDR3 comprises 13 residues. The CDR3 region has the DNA TGTGCCAGTACGACAGGGATATTTTCACCCCTCCACTTT. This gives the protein CASTTGIFSPLHF.

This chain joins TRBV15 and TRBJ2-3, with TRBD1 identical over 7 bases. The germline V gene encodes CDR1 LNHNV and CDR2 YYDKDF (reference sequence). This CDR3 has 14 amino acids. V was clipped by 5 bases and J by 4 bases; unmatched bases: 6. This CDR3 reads CATSFGQAPDTQYF. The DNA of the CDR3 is TGTGCCACCAGCTTCGGACAGGCCCCAGATACGCAGTATTTT.

CDR3 bases: TGTGCCATCAGTGTCGGTTTCGGAATAAACACTGAAGCTTTCTTT. This translates into CAISVGFGINTEAFF. V is TRBV10-3 and J is TRBJ1-1; no definite D call. The CDR3 extends over 15 amino acids. The V and J ends lost 4 bases and 2 bases respectively, with 14 bases between them. From germline, CDR1 is ENHRY and CDR2 SYGVKD.

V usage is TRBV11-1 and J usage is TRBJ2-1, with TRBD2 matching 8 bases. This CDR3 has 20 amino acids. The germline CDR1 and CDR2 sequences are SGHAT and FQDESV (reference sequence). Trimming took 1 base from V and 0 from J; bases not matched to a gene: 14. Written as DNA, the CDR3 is TGTGCCAGCAGCTTAGTGTCGGTAGCGGGGTACCGAAGCTCCTACAATGAGCAGTTCTTC. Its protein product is CASSLVSVAGYRSSYNEQFF.